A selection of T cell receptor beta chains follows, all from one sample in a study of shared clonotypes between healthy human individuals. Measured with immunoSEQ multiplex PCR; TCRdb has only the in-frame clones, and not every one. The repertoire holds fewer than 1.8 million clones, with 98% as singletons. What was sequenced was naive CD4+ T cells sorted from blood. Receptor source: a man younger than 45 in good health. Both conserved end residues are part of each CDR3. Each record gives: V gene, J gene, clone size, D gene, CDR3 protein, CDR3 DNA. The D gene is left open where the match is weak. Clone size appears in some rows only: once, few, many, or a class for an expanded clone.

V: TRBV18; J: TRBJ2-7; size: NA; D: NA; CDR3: CASSRGVSYEQYF; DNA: TGTGCCAGCTCCCGCGGGGTCTCATACGAGCAGTACTTC
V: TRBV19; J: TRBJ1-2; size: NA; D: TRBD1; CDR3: CASSTRTGDYYGYTF; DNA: TGTGCCAGTAGTACTCGGACAGGGGATTACTATGGCTACACCTTC
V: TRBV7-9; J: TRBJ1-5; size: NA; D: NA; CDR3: CASSYRGTGRKHF; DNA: TGTGCCAGCAGCTATAGAGGGACGGGACGGAAGCATTTT
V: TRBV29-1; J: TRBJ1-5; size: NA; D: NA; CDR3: CSVSDTYSNQPQHF; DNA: TGCAGCGTATCAGACACCTATAGCAATCAGCCCCAGCATTTT
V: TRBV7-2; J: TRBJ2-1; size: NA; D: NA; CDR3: CASSFTSYGQFF; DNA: TGTGCCAGCAGCTTCACTAGCTACGGGCAGTTCTTC
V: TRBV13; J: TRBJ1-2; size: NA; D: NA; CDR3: CATGRGWNYGYTF; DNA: TGTGCTACAGGGAGGGGTTGGAACTATGGCTACACCTTC
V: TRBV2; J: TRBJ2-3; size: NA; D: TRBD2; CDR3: CASSRLAPHGTQYF; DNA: TGTGCCAGCAGTAGACTAGCTCCGCATGGTACGCAGTATTTT
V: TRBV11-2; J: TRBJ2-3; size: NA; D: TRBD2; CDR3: CASSLIAGGFTDTQYF; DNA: TGTGCCAGCAGCTTAATAGCGGGAGGTTTCACAGATACGCAGTATTTT
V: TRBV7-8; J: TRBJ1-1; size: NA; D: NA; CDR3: CASSPRLLNTEAFF; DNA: TGTGCCAGCAGCCCCAGGCTTCTGAACACTGAAGCTTTCTTT
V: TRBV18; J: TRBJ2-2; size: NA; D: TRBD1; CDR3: CASSPPGTGNTGELFF; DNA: TGTGCCAGCTCACCACCCGGGACAGGGAACACCGGGGAGCTGTTTTTT
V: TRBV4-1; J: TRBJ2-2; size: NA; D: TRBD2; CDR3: CASSLARGGPIGELFF; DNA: TGCGCCAGCAGCCTAGCAAGGGGAGGGCCAATTGGGGAGCTGTTTTTT
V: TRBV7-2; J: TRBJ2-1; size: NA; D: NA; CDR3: CASSLETYRDRFF; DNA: TGTGCCAGCAGCTTAGAGACATATAGAGATCGGTTCTTC
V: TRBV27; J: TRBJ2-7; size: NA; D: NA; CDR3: CASSFKTLPRAVGYEQYF; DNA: TGTGCCAGCAGTTTCAAAACCCTCCCCAGGGCGGTCGGGTACGAGCAGTACTTC
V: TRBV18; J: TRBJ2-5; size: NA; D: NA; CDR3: CASSQGSVSETQYF; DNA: TGTGCCAGCTCACAGGGTTCGGTATCAGAGACCCAGTACTTC
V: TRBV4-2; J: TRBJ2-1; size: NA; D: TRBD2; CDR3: CASSHFRDSGSEQFF; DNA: TGTGCCAGCAGCCATTTCCGGGATAGCGGGAGCGAGCAGTTCTTC
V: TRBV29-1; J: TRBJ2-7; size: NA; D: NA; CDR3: CSVEGARDEQYF; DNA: TGCAGCGTTGAGGGGGCCCGGGACGAGCAGTACTTC
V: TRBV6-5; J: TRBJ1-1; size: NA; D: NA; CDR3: CASSALKNTEAFF; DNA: TGTGCCAGCAGTGCCCTAAAGAACACTGAAGCTTTCTTT
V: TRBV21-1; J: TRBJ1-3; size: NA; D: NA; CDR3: CASSRARPLAGNTIYF; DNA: TGTGCCAGCAGCAGGGCCCGACCTCTGGCTGGAAACACCATATATTTT
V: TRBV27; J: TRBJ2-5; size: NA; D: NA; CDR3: CASSSRETQYF; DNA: TGTGCCAGCAGCTCAAGGGAGACCCAGTACTTC
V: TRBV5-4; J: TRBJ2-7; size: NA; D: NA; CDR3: CASSLSPRYEQYF; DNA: TGTGCCAGCAGCTTGTCCCCAAGATACGAGCAGTACTTC
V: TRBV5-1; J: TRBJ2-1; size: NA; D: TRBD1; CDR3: CASSLVRVGQGTPRASSYNEQFF; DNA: TGCGCCAGCAGCTTGGTGAGGGTTGGACAGGGAACCCCGCGGGCTAGCTCCTACAATGAGCAGTTCTTC
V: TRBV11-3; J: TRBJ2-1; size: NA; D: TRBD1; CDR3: CASSSTGGSYNEQFF; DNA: TGTGCCAGCAGCTCTACAGGGGGCTCCTACAATGAGCAGTTCTTC
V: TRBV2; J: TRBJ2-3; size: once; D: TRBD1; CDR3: CASSNRDRITDTQYF; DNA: TGTGCCAGCAGTAACCGGGACAGGATAACAGATACGCAGTATTTT
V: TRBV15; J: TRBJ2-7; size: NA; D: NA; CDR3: CATSRGVDNEQYF; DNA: TGTGCCACCAGCAGAGGGGTAGACAACGAGCAGTACTTC
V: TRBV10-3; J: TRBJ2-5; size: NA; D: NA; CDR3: CAISRGEETQYF; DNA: TGTGCCATCAGCCGTGGGGAAGAGACCCAGTACTTC
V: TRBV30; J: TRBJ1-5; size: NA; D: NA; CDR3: CAWSVQAGMGNQPQHF; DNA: TGTGCCTGGAGTGTACAAGCAGGGATGGGCAATCAGCCCCAGCATTTT
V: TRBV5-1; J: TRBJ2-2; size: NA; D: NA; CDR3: CASSKIQGTGELFF; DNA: TGCGCCAGCAGCAAGATACAAGGGACCGGGGAGCTGTTTTTT
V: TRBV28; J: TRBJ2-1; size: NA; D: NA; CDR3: CASSLVDNGGSTYNEQFF; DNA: TGTGCCAGCAGTTTAGTGGATAATGGCGGGTCTACCTACAATGAGCAGTTCTTC
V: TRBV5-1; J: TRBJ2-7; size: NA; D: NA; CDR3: CATRQGGYEQYF; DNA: TGCGCCACCAGGCAGGGGGGCTACGAGCAGTACTTC
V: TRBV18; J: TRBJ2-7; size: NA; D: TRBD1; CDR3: CASSPLTGTGVVEQYF; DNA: TGTGCCAGCTCACCACTAACCGGGACAGGGGTGGTCGAGCAGTACTTC
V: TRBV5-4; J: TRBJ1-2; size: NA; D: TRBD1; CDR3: CASSQIQGEGYGYTF; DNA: TGTGCCAGCAGCCAAATACAGGGGGAGGGCTATGGCTACACCTTC
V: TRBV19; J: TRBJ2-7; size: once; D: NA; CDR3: CASSGAPGYYEQYF; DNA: TGTGCCAGTAGTGGGGCCCCGGGGTACTACGAGCAGTACTTC
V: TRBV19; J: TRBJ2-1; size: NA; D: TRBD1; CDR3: CASSIGIDRGSYNEQFF; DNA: TGTGCCAGTAGTATAGGGATAGACAGGGGTTCCTACAATGAGCAGTTCTTC
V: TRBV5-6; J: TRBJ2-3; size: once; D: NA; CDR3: CASSLKEVLIADTQYF; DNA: TGTGCCAGCAGCTTGAAGGAGGTCCTCATCGCAGATACGCAGTATTTT
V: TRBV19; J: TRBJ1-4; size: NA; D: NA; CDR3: CASSRQGNEKLFF; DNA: TGTGCCAGTAGTAGGCAGGGGAATGAAAAACTGTTTTTT
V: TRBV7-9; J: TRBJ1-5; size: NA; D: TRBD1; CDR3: CASSATGAQPQHF; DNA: TGTGCCAGCAGCGCTACAGGGGCCCAGCCCCAGCATTTT
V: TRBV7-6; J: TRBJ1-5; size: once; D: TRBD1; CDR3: CASSQGDRGQPQHF; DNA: TGTGCCAGCAGCCAAGGGGACAGGGGCCAGCCCCAGCATTTT
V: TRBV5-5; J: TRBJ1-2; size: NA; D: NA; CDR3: CASSFPGYNYGYTF; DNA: TGTGCCAGCAGCTTTCCAGGATACAACTATGGCTACACCTTC
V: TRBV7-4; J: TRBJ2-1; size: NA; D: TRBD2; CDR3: CASRSSGRGYNEQFF; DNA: TGTGCCAGCAGAAGCAGCGGGAGAGGGTACAATGAGCAGTTCTTC
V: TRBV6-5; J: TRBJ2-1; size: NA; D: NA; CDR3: CASMSSTDEQFF; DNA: TGTGCCAGCATGTCCTCGACGGATGAGCAGTTCTTC
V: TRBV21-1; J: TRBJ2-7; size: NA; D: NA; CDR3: CASSKVAVEAQYF; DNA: TGTGCCAGCAGCAAAGTGGCGGTTGAGGCGCAGTACTTC
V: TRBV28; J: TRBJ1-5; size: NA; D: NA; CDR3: CASSLEGQPQHF; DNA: TGTGCCAGCAGTTTAGAGGGCCAGCCCCAGCATTTT
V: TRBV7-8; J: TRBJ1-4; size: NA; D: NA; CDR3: CASSLEGSAKKVF; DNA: TGTGCCAGCAGCTTAGAGGGGTCAGCCAAAAAAGTTTTT
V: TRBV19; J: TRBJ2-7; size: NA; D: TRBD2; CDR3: CASSLGEGSYEQYF; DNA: TGTGCCAGTAGTCTTGGGGAGGGCTCCTACGAGCAGTACTTC
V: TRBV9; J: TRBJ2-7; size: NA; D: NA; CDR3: CASSVGQETTYEQYF; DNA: TGTGCCAGCAGCGTAGGGCAGGAGACTACCTACGAGCAGTACTTC